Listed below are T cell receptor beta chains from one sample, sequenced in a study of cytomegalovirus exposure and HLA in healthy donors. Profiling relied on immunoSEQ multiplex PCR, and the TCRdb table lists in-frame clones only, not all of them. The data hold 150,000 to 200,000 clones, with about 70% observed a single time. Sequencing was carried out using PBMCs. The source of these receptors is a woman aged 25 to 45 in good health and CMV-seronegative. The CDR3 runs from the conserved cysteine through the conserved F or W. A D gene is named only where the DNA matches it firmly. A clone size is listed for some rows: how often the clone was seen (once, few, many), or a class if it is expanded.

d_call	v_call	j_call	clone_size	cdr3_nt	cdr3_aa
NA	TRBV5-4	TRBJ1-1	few	TGTGCCAGCAGCTTGGGTTCTATGAGAACTGAAGCTTTCTTT	CASSLGSMRTEAFF
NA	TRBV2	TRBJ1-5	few	TGTGCCAGCATGAGGCAGGGTAATCAGCCCCAGCATTTT	CASMRQGNQPQHF
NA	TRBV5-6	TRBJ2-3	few	TGTGCCAGCAGCTTGGCCGTTACGCAGTATTTT	CASSLAVTQYF
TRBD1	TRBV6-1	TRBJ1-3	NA	TGTGCCAGCAGAGAACTAGTCTGGGACAGACTTGGAAACACCATATATTTT	CASRELVWDRLGNTIYF
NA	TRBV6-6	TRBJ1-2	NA	TGTGCCAGCAGTTACTCGCAGGGGAACTATGGCTACACCTTC	CASSYSQGNYGYTF
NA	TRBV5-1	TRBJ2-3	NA	TGCGCCAGCAGCGGAGCTAGCACAGATACGCAGTATTTT	CASSGASTDTQYF
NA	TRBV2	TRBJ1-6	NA	TGTGCCAGCAGGAGTAGTAACTCCTATAATTCACCCCTCCACTTT	CASRSSNSYNSPLHF
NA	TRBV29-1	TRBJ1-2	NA	TGCAGCGTTGCGACAGGCACCTATGGCTACACCTTC	CSVATGTYGYTF
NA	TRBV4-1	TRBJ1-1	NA	TGCGCCAGCAGCACCGAGGAGGTGAACACTGAAGCTTTCTTT	CASSTEEVNTEAFF
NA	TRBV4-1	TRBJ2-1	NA	TGCGCCAGCAGCCGAGACCCCCACCCAGGTGACAATGAGCAGTTCTTC	CASSRDPHPGDNEQFF
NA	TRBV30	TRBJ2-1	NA	TGTGCCTGGAGCCTCGGACAGACCAATGAGCAGTTCTTC	CAWSLGQTNEQFF
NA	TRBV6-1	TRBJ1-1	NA	TGTGCCAGCAATACAGTAACTGAAGCTTTCTTT	CASNTVTEAFF
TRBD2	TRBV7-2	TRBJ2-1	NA	TGTGCCAGCAGCTTCGGGGGGACTAGCGGGAGGGCCAATGAGCAGTTCTTC	CASSFGGTSGRANEQFF
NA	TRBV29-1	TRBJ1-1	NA	TGCAGCGTTACCCCATCCCGAGAGGACACTGAAGCTTTCTTT	CSVTPSREDTEAFF
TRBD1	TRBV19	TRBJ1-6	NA	TGTGCCAGTAGCACGGGACAGGGCTATTCACCCCTCCACTTT	CASSTGQGYSPLHF
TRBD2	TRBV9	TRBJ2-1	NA	TGTGCCAGCAGCGCGCCGGGACTAGCGGGAAAAAATGAGCAGTTCTTC	CASSAPGLAGKNEQFF
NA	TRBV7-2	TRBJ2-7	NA	TGTGCCAGCAGCTTAGAGGCAGGGGTCACATTCTACGAGCAGTACTTC	CASSLEAGVTFYEQYF
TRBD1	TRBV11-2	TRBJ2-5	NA	TGTGCCAGCAGCCCCGACTCCGGGACAGGGGGCTTCGAGACCCAGTACTTC	CASSPDSGTGGFETQYF
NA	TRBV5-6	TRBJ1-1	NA	TGTGCCAGCAGCTTTTTTCAGGGAAGAAGGAACACTGAAGCTTTCTTT	CASSFFQGRRNTEAFF
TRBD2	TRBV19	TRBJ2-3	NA	TGTGCCACCGGTGGGGGGGGAAGTTTGAATACGCAGTATTTT	CATGGGGSLNTQYF
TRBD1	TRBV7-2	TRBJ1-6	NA	TGTGCCAGCAGCTCCCGACAGGGGAGTAATTCACCCCTCCACTTT	CASSSRQGSNSPLHF
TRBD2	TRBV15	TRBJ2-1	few	TGTGCCACCAGCAGAGATTACCCAGCGGGGGCTAACAATGAGCAGTTCTTC	CATSRDYPAGANNEQFF
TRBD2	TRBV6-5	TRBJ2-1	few	TGTGCCAGCAGTTATCGGGTCGGGGGGAGCAACAATGAGCAGTTCTTC	CASSYRVGGSNNEQFF
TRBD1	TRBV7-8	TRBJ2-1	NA	TGTGCCAGCAGCCGGCAAGGGGGCCTATACAATGAGCAGTTCTTC	CASSRQGGLYNEQFF
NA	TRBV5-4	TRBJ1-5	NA	TGTGCCAGCAGCTTGGAGCCGTTTGGCAATCAGCCCCAGCATTTT	CASSLEPFGNQPQHF
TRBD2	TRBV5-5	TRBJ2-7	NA	TGTGCCAGCAGCTGGATAGCGGGAGTAGAAGAGCAGTACTTC	CASSWIAGVEEQYF
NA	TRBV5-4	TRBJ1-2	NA	TGTGCCAGCAGCTCCCGGGGGAGAGGGCGGGCCTATGGCTACACCTTC	CASSSRGRGRAYGYTF
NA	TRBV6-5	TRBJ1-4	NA	TGTGCCAGCAGTTACAGCCTAGCAACTAATGAAAAACTGTTTTTT	CASSYSLATNEKLFF
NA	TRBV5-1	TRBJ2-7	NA	TGCGCCAGCAGCTTGGACACCATCTCCTACGAGCAGTACTTC	CASSLDTISYEQYF
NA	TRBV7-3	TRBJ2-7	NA	TGTGCCAGCAGCTTCAGGGGCTACGAGCAGTACTTC	CASSFRGYEQYF
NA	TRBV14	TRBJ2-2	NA	TGTGCCAGCAGCAAGGCAGGGGATCACGGGGAGCTGTTTTTT	CASSKAGDHGELFF